A selection of T cell receptor beta chains follows, all from one sample in a study of T cell changes during pregnancy in multiple sclerosis. Generated by immunoSEQ multiplex PCR, the TCRdb table keeps only in-frame clones and is missing some. Of more than 85,000 clones in the sample, about 94% were seen once. Here the sequenced sample was peripheral blood, taken before pregnancy. Receptors were obtained from a female donor with multiple sclerosis, enrolled in a pregnancy study. The CDR3 runs from the conserved cysteine through the conserved F or W. The D gene is left open where the match is weak. Size is omitted from some rows. Given values are once, few, many or a class for expanded clones.

J | V | size | D | length | DNA | CDR3
TRBJ1-1 | TRBV4-1 | NA | TRBD1 | 17 | TGCGCCAGCAGCCAAGGGACAAAGGGGACAGGGCCCACTGAAGCTTTCTTT | CASSQGTKGTGPTEAFF
TRBJ2-5 | TRBV5-6 | NA | TRBD2 | 15 | TGTGCCAGCAGCCCCGGGACTAGCGGGAGAGAGACCCAGTACTTC | CASSPGTSGRETQYF
TRBJ1-1 | TRBV27 | NA | NA | 15 | TGTGCCAGCAGTTTAGCCAATACTAAGAACACTGAAGCTTTCTTT | CASSLANTKNTEAFF
TRBJ2-4 | TRBV19 | NA | NA | 18 | TGTGCCAGTAGCCAAGGGTGGGCGGGGCTTCTAGCCAAAAACATTCAGTACTTC | CASSQGWAGLLAKNIQYF
TRBJ1-2 | TRBV7-9 | NA | TRBD1 | 14 | TGTGCCAGCAGCCAAACCCCAGGGGACAGAGGCTACACCTTC | CASSQTPGDRGYTF
TRBJ2-1 | TRBV29-1 | NA | TRBD2 | 18 | TGCAGCACGATACCGGGACTAGCGGGAGGGCCTTCCTACAATGAGCAGTTCTTC | CSTIPGLAGGPSYNEQFF
TRBJ2-7 | TRBV5-4 | NA | NA | 13 | TGTGCCAGCAGCTTGCCCGGGTTCTACGAGCAGTACTTC | CASSLPGFYEQYF
TRBJ2-2 | TRBV5-1 | NA | TRBD1 | 15 | TGCGCCAGCAGCTTGGCGGACGGACAGGCCGGGGAGCTGTTTTTT | CASSLADGQAGELFF
TRBJ1-5 | TRBV5-5 | NA | NA | 14 | TGTGCCAGCAGCCCCAACGGTCTGGATCAGCCCCAGCATTTT | CASSPNGLDQPQHF
TRBJ2-2 | TRBV7-8 | NA | NA | 17 | TGTGCCAGCAGCTTAATGTCCCTGCTTAGTCGCCGGGTTGTGCTGTTTTTT | CASSLMSLLSRRVVLFF
TRBJ2-2 | TRBV4-1 | NA | TRBD2 | 19 | TGCGCCAGCAGCCAATTCGTTCGCGGGAGGGCCTTGGGCACCGGGGAGCTGTTTTTT | CASSQFVRGRALGTGELFF
TRBJ2-5 | TRBV7-9 | once | NA | 15 | TGTGCCAGCAGTCGGACAGTCGGAATCCAAGAGACCCAGTACTTC | CASSRTVGIQETQYF
TRBJ2-2 | TRBV11-3 | NA | TRBD2 | 17 | TGTGCCAGCAGCTTAACGGGACTAGCGGGAGAGGCCGGGGAGCTGTTTTTT | CASSLTGLAGEAGELFF
TRBJ2-1 | TRBV18 | NA | TRBD1 | 16 | TGTGCCAGCTCATCCCTCGTCGGACAGGGGGCGCATGAGCAGTTCTTC | CASSSLVGQGAHEQFF
TRBJ2-1 | TRBV4-3 | NA | NA | 15 | TGCGCCAGCAGCCAAGATGATGGGAGCTTTAATGAGCAGTTCTTC | CASSQDDGSFNEQFF
TRBJ2-1 | TRBV6-5 | NA | NA | 13 | TGTGCCAGCAGTTACGGCGGTTACAATGAGCAGTTCTTC | CASSYGGYNEQFF
TRBJ2-3 | TRBV2 | NA | NA | 16 | TGTGCCAGCAGTCCTTTTTACAGGGCGCCCACAGATACGCAGTATTTT | CASSPFYRAPTDTQYF
TRBJ2-5 | TRBV5-4 | NA | NA | 14 | TGTGCCAGCAGCTTGGAGACAAGCCAAGAGACCCAGTACTTC | CASSLETSQETQYF
TRBJ1-1 | TRBV5-1 | NA | NA | 14 | TGCGCCAGCAGCTTGTGGTCGGGGAACACTGAAGCTTTCTTT | CASSLWSGNTEAFF